This TCR beta chain was sequenced in a study of shared clonotypes between healthy human individuals. V lost 7 bases to trimming and J lost 14 bases, with 18 bases between them. Germline CDR1 reads LNHDA; CDR2 reads SQIVND (reference sequence). CDR3 length: 12 residues. As for this clone: As yet, its antigen is unknown.

Profiling relied on immunoSEQ multiplex PCR, and the TCRdb table lists in-frame clones only, not all of them. In the table there are about 2.4 million clones, 80% to 95% of which are singletons. General study points: Deeper or shallower sequencing was expected to change how clonotypes are shared among donors. In contrast to clonotypes shared by all four donors, non-shared clonotypes had lower generation probabilities. Large sequencing depth failed to make sorted-subset sequencing complete, rarefaction showed.

The TCR originated in a man younger than 35 in good health. Some clones in this sample may be carry-over from other donors' samples. This chain joins TRBV19 and TRBJ1-3, with unresolved D. The sample comprised naive CD4+ T cells from PBMCs. Indicated subset: CD45RA+ positively selected. This CDR3 is CASNRVGSDVYF. The CDR3 DNA follows: TGTGCCAGTAATAGGGTCGGGTCTGACGTATATTTT.